This T cell receptor beta chain was identified in a study of cytomegalovirus exposure and HLA in healthy donors. Assay used: immunoSEQ multiplex PCR; TCRdb lists only in-frame clones, some missing. The sample includes approximately 230,000 clones, roughly 90% of them seen just once. This TCR derives from a young man in good health and CMV-seropositive. Sequencing was done on a sample of PBMCs.

Here the CDR3 DNA reads TGCGCCAGCAGCCTTCAGACAGGGGATTTGGTTGGCGAGCAGTACTTC. Its protein is CASSLQTGDLVGEQYF. J is TRBJ2-7 and V is TRBV5-1, with 8 bases aligning to TRBD1. Looked up from germline, CDR1 is SGHRS and CDR2 is YFSETQ. The trim removed 4 bases at V and 6 bases at J, leaving 15 bases unmatched. There are 16 residues in the CDR3.